This entry lists 5 T cell receptor beta chains sequenced from one sample in a study of cytomegalovirus exposure and HLA in healthy donors. A multiplex PCR was run with 60 Vbeta primers and 13 Jbeta primers. The assay was immunoSEQ multiplex PCR, and TCRdb's table has in-frame clones only and misses some. Of roughly 80,000 clones listed, roughly two thirds were seen once; the top ten hold about 6.9%. Sequenced: PBMCs. The receptors shown here come from a woman aged 45-59 years in good health and CMV-seropositive.

The chain carries TRBV19 and TRBJ1-2; 9 bases agree with TRBD1. The length of the CDR3 is 15 residues. Per the germline V gene, CDR1 is LNHDA and CDR2 is SQIVND (reference sequence). V lost 5 bases, J lost 5 bases, and 9 bases stayed unmatched. Here the CDR3 DNA reads TGTGCCAGTAGTGCGTGGGACAGGGAACGATATGGCTACACCTTC. Its translation is CASSAWDRERYGYTF.

This clone was found a few times. This chain connects TRBV6-5 to TRBJ2-1; a weak D match, TRBD2 (6 bases). Between the trimmed V and J ends, which lost 5 bases and 2 bases, there was a span of 13 bases. Germline values: CDR1 MNHEY, CDR2 SVGAGI. The CDR3 is 15 residues long. This CDR3 is CASSPSGEAYNEQFF. DNA for the CDR3: TGTGCCAGCAGTCCCTCGGGGGAGGCCTACAATGAGCAGTTCTTC.

Regarding this clone: Other nucleotide sequences from this sample produce the same CDR3. J is TRBJ2-7 and V is TRBV6-4; D is possibly TRBD2 (6 bases). V lost 2 bases to trimming and J lost 0 bases, with 17 bases between them. The germline CDR1 and CDR2 sequences are MRHNA and SNTAGT. This CDR3 has 17 residues. DNA for the CDR3: TGTGCCAGCAGTGACCCGAAAGGACTACCCAGCTCCTACGAGCAGTACGTC. Translated: CASSDPKGLPSSYEQYV.

V and J are TRBV10-3 and TRBJ1-2, with 7 bases fitting TRBD1. The J segment lost 5 bases and the V segment lost 8 bases, leaving 20 bases of the junction unmatched. In germline, CDR1 is ENHRY, CDR2 SYGVKD. The CDR3 consists of 17 residues. The CDR3 coding sequence is TGTGCCATCGGACGACAGGGCTCGGGAGCAGAAAGTTATGGCTACACCTTC. Its protein product is CAIGRQGSGAESYGYTF.

Concerning this clone itself: Other DNA sequences in the same sample also yield this CDR3. V is TRBV10-3 and J is TRBJ2-7; D possibly corresponds to TRBD1 (6 bases). V lost 3 bases to trimming and J lost 5 bases, with 23 bases between them. The germline CDR1 and CDR2 sequences are ENHRY and SYGVKD. CDR3 length: 17 residues. The CDR3, as DNA: TGTGCCATCAGTGACCCGTTTGCAGGGGAAAGTTCAAACGAGCAGTACTTC. Translation: CAISDPFAGESSNEQYF.